This T cell receptor (beta chain) was observed in a study of T-cell reconstitution after alpha-beta-depleted transplantation in children. TCRbeta library construction was performed incorporating unique molecular identifiers. TCRdb re-called the PCR reads through MiXCR, storing one row per CDR3 protein. The sample consists of around 580,000 distinct CDR3 sequences, more than 20% of them appearing once. For this clonotype: Its target is unknown.

CDR1 and CDR2 from the germline V gene are LNHNV and YYDKDF (reference sequence). V was shortened by 2 bases and J by 7 bases, with 12 bases between the two germline ends. This CDR3 contains 14 residues. Study observations and caveats: Fresh T-cell production supplied most of the T-cell counts and diversity seen one year after transplant. Reportedly, alpha-beta T cells present about two months post-transplant originated from several hundred expanded clones of graft origin. At day 60, the high TCRbeta diversity found in some patients originated from recipient T cells and thymic progenitors that had survived.

The chain joins TRBV15 to TRBJ2-4; D possibly uses TRBD1 or TRBD2 (5 bases each). This clonotype originated in a boy under three years old who had a stem cell transplant for acute myeloid leukemia, so the T cells may come from the graft donor. Specimen: PBMCs, mostly from graft donor cells, collected 360 days after TCRalphabeta/CD19-depleted stem cell transplant. CDR3 residues: CATSRPSRENIQYF. The CDR3 region has the DNA TGTGCCACCAGCAGACCGTCCAGGGAGAACATTCAGTACTTC.